At least ten counts were recorded for the clone carrying this T cell receptor (beta chain). No antigen is known for it. The data belong to a study of T cells in Graves' hyperthyroidism and ophthalmopathy. Overall study results and limits: Most clonotypes that expanded in the thyroid above 0.001 also showed up in blood.

An approximately 10 ml volume of fresh peripheral blood provided the PBMCs. TCR beta CDR3 regions were amplified from RNA transcripts. The HTBI primer set drove a first-round RT-PCR of the TCR CDR3. TCRdb recomputed calls from the multiplex PCR reads with MiXCR, one row per CDR3 protein. The profile covers about 360,000 distinct CDR3 sequences, with about 13% appearing a single time and around 21% taken by the ten largest. V lost 2 bases, J lost 10 bases, and 15 bases lay in between. The germline gives CDR1 SNHLY, CDR2 FYNNEI. This CDR3 comprises 15 residues. This sequence was found in a man aged 25 to 45 with Graves' hyperthyroidism that later progressed to Graves' ophthalmopathy. J is TRBJ1-6 and V is TRBV2; D ambiguous. The sequenced sample consisted of blood. The CDR3 bases are TGTGCCAGCAGTGAACTGGCTGGAGTCACCTCACCCCTCCACTTT. Protein: CASSELAGVTSPLHF.